This TCR beta chain was recorded in a study of cytomegalovirus exposure and HLA in healthy donors. Study summary: From 170 million or so T cells, an earlier analysis saw approximately 110 million unique TCR beta sequences.

V was cut by 0 bases and J by 4 bases, with 3 bases left in between. The CDR3 contains 12 residues. CDR1 SEHNR and CDR2 FQNEAQ come from the germline V gene (reference sequence). The PCR used 60 Vbeta and 13 Jbeta primers. Clones were read by immunoSEQ multiplex PCR, and TCRdb kept only the in-frame ones, dropping some. In the table there are approximately 170,000 clones, about 71% of which are singletons. Points on this clone: The same CDR3 is also encoded by other DNA sequences in this sample.

The TCR sequence derives from a man aged 50 to 60 in good health and CMV-seronegative. This sequence joins TRBV7-9 and TRBJ2-5; D uncertain. The sequenced material came from PBMCs. CDR3 nucleotide sequence: TGTGCCAGCAGCTTAGCCTCAGAGACCCAGTACTTC. It translates to CASSLASETQYF.